This T cell receptor (beta chain) was sequenced in a study of identical twins. Study outcomes and limitations: Twin sharing of out-of-frame TCR alpha was underestimated by models in monozygotic pairs.

In the case of this clonotype: The target antigen is unknown.

The CDR3 spans 13 residues. V was pared by 7 bases and J by 3 bases, with 7 bases of the junction left unmatched. The germline V gene encodes CDR1 SQVTM and CDR2 ANQGSEA. Using its own MiXCR run on the 5' RACE reads, TCRdb lists one record per CDR3 protein. The sample has about 890,000 distinct CDR3 sequences; roughly 12% are singletons. The data were also submitted as part of a second study, on yellow fever vaccine responses in identical twins. That paper notes: Twins reportedly appeared to share part of their vaccine T cell response while keeping part individual.

The genes are TRBV29-1 and TRBJ2-7; 9 bases agree with TRBD1. The sequencing sample was made of PBMCs. The source is a woman aged 18-30 years in good health. For the CDR3, the DNA is TGCAGCGCCTCCGGGACAGGGTTCTACGAGCAGTACTTC. Protein product: CSASGTGFYEQYF.